The clone carrying this TCR beta chain has ten or more counts. Antigen unknown. Through Arm-PCR of CDR3 regions and iRepertoire HTBI primers, TCR beta libraries were built. TCRdb itself ran the multiplex PCR reads through MiXCR, one entry per CDR3 protein. The table lists around 250,000 distinct CDR3 sequences, approximately 18% of them singletons. The time point is: newly diagnosed GD, antithyroid drugs for less than 3 months. With RNA extracted from PBMCs as input, the TCR library was made. These data come from a study of regulatory T cells in long-lasting Graves disease. Findings and caveats of the study: Under persistent disease, TRBV28, TRBJ1-2 and TRBJ2-5 were used preferentially.

This CDR3 spans 14 amino acids. V was pared by 5 bases and J by 8 bases, with 19 bases between. The germline V gene has CDR1 DFQATT and CDR2 SNEGSKA (reference sequence). These data also featured in a second study, about T cells in Graves' hyperthyroidism and ophthalmopathy. That source adds: With a duration under 2 months, the hyperthyroidism was newly diagnosed in patients aged 18 to 65. Using the HTBI primer set, a first-round RT-PCR was run on the TCR CDR3.

The receptor was isolated from a woman between 25 and 40 years old with Graves disease. The rearrangement uses TRBV20-1 and TRBJ2-1; D perhaps matches TRBD2 (7 bases). Sample: peripheral blood mononuclear cells (PBMCs), taken at new diagnosis, from a patient treated with antithyroid drugs. Here the CDR3 DNA reads TGCAGTGCTCCAAAAGGGGGGGGGGCCTATGAGCAGTTCTTC. Translating it yields CSAPKGGGAYEQFF.